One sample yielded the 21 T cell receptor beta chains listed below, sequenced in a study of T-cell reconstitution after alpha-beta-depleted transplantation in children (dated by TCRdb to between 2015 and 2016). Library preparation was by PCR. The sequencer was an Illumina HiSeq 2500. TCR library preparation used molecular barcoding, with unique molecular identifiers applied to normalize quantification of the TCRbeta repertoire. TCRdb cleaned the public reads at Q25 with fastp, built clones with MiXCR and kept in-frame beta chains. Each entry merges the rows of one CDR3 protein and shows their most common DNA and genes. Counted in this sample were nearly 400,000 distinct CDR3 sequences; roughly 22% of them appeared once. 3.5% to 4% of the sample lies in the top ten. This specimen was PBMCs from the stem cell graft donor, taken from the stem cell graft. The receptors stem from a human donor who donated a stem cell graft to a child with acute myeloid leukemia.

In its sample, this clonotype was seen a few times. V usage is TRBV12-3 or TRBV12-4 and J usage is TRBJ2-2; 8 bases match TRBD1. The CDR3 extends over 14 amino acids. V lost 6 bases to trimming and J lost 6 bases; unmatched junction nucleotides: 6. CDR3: CASRTGGLAGELFF. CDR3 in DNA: TGTGCCAGCAGAACAGGGGGTCTAGCCGGGGAGCTGTTTTTT.

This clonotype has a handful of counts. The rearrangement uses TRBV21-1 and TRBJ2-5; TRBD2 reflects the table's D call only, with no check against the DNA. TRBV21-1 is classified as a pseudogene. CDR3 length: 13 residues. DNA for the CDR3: TGTGCCAGCAGCTCTTGTGACAGGCCCTCTGGATACTTC. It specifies CASSSCDRPSGYF.

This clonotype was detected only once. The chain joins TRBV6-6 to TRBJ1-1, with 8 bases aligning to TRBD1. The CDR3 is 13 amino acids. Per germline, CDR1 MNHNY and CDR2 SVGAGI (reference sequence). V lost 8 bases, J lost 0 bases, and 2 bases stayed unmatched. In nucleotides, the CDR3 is TGTGCCAGCGTGACAGGGGTGAACACTGAAGCTTTCTTT. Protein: CASVTGVNTEAFF.

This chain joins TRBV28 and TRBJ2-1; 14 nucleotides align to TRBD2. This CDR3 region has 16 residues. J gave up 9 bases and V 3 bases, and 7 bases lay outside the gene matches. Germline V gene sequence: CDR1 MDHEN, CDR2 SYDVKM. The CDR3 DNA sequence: TGTGCCAGCAGTTTTCCCGAGGGACTAGCGGGAGTTGAGCAGTTCTTC. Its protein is CASSFPEGLAGVEQFF. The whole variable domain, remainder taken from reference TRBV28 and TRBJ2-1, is DVKVTQSSRYLVKRTGEKVFLECVQDMDHENMFWYRQDPGLGLRLIYFSYDVKMKEKGDIPEGYSVSREKKERFSLILESASTNQTSMYLCASSFPEGLAGVEQFFGPGTRLTVL.

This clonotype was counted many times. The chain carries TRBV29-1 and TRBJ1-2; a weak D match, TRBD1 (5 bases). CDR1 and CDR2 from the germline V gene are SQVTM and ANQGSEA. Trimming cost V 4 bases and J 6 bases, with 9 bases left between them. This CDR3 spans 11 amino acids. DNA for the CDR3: TGCAGCGTTGTAGACAGCGATGGCTACACCTTC. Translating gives CSVVDSDGYTF.

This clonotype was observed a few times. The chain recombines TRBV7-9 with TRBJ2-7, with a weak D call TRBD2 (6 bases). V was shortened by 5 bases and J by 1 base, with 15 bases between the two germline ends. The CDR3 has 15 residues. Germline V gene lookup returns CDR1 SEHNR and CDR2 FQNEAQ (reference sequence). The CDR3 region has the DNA TGTGCCAGCAGCATTGGGGCTAGCGCATCCTACGAGCAGTACTTC. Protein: CASSIGASASYEQYF.

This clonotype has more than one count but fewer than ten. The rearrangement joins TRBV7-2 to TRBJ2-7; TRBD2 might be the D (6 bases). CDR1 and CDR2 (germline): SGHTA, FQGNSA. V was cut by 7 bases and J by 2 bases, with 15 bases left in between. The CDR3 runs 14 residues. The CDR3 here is CASIRGTGPYEQYF. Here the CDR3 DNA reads TGTGCCAGCATCAGAGGGACTGGACCCTACGAGCAGTACTTC. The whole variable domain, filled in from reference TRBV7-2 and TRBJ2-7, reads GAGVSQSPSNKVTEKGKDVELRCDPISGHTALYWYRQSLGQGLEFLIYFQGNSAPDKSGLPSDRFSAERTGGSVSTLTIQRTQQEDSAVYLCASIRGTGPYEQYFGPGTRLTVT.

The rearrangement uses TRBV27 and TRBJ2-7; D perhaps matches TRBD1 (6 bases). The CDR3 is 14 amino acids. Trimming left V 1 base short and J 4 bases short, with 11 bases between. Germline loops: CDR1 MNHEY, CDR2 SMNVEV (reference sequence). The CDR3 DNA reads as TGTGCCAGCAGTTTATTGACAGGCTCGTACGAGCAGTACTTC. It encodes CASSLLTGSYEQYF.

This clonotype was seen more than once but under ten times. The CDR3 DNA is TGTGCCAGCAGTTCTACTAGGGGCTTTGATGAGCAGTTCTTC. This sequence encodes CASSSTRGFDEQFF. The V call is TRBV12-3 or TRBV12-4, the J call TRBJ2-1; D possibly matches TRBD1 or TRBD2 (5 bases each). Trimming removed 4 bases from V and 8 bases from J, with 15 bases in between. This CDR3 is 14 amino acids long.

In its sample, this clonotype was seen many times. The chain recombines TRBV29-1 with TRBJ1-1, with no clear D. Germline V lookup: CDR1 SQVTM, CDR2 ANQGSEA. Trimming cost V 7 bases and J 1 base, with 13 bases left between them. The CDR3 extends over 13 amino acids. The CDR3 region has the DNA TGCAGCGGGACCTGGGAGACGAACACTGAAGCTTTCTTT. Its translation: CSGTWETNTEAFF.

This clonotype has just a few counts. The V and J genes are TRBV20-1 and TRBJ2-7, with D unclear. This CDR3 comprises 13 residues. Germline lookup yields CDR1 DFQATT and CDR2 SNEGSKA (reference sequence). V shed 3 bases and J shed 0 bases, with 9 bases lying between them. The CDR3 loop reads CSASGVSSYEQYF. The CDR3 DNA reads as TGCAGTGCTAGCGGTGTGAGCTCCTACGAGCAGTACTTC.

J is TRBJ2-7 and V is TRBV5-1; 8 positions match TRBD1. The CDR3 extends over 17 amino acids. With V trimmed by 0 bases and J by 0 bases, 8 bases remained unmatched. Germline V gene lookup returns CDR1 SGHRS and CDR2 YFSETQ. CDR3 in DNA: TGCGCCAGCAGCTTGGGCCAGGGGGCTTGGGTCTCCTACGAGCAGTACTTC. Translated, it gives CASSLGQGAWVSYEQYF.

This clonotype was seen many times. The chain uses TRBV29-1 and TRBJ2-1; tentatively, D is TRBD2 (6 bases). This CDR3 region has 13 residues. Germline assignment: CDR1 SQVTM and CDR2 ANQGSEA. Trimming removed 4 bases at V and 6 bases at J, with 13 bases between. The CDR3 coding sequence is TGCAGCGTTGCAGCGGGTAAACCCAATGAGCAGTTCTTC. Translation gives CSVAAGKPNEQFF.

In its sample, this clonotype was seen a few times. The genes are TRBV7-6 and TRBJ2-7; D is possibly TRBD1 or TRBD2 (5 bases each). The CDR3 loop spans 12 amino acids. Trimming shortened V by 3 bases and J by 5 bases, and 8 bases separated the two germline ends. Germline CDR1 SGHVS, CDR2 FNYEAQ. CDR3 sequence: CASSFGTNEQYF. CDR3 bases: TGTGCCAGCAGCTTCGGGACGAACGAGCAGTACTTC.

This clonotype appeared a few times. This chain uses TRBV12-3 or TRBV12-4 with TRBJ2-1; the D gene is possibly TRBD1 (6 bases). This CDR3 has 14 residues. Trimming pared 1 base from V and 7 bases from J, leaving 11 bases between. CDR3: CASSLGAGENEQFF. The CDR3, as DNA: TGTGCCAGCAGTTTAGGAGCAGGGGAGAATGAGCAGTTCTTC.

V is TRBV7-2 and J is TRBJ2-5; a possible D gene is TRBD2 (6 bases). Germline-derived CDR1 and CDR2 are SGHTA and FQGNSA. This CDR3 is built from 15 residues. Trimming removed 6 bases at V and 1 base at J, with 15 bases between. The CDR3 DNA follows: TGTGCCAGCAGTATTCGACTAGACCGCCAAGAGACCCAGTACTTC. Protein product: CASSIRLDRQETQYF.

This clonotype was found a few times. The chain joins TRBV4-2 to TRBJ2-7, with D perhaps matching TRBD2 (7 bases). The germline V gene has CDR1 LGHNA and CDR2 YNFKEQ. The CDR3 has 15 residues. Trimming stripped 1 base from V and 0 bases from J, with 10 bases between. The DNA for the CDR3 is TGTGCCAGCAGCCAAGGAGGGGGGGCCTCCTACGAGCAGTACTTC. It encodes CASSQGGGASYEQYF.

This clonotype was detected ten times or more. The CDR3 nucleotides read TGTGCCAGCGGAAAACAGGGAATTGCCAACGTCCTGACTTTC. It yields the protein CASGKQGIANVLTF. This chain links TRBV12-3 or TRBV12-4 with TRBJ2-6; D is possibly TRBD1 (6 bases). V lost 8 bases and J 7 bases, leaving 15 bases between the germline ends. The CDR3 totals 14 residues.

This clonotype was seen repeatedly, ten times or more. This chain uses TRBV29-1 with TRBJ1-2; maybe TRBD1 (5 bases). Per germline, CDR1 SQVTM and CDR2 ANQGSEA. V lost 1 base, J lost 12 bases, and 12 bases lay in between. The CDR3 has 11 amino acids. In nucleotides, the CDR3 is TGCAGCGTTGAAGGGGCAGGGAGGAACACCTTC. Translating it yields CSVEGAGRNTF.

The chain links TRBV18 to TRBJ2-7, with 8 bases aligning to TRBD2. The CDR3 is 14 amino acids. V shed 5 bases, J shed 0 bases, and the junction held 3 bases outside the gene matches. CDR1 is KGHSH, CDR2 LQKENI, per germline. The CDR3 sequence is CASSAGTSSYEQYF. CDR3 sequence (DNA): TGTGCCAGCTCAGCTGGGACTAGCTCCTACGAGCAGTACTTC.

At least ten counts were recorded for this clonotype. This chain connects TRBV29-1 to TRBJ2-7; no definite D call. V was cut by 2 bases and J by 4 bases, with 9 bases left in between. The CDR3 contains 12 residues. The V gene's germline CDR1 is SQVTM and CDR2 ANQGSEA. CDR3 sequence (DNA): TGCAGCGTTGAATTGGTGGGTTACGAGCAGTACTTC. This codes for CSVELVGYEQYF.